These 22 T cell receptor beta chains originate from one sample sequenced in a study of blood T cell repertoires in COVID-19. Sequencing was performed with immunoSEQ multiplex PCR; in TCRdb, only in-frame clones are kept and a portion is missing. Among about 87,000 clones listed, around 83% were seen once. What was sequenced was peripheral blood. The receptor source for this set is a woman aged 55-75 years with acute or convalescent COVID-19.

The chain carries TRBV7-2 and TRBJ1-2, with D possibly TRBD1 on 6 matching bases. Between the trimmed V and J ends, which lost 3 bases and 0 bases, there was a span of 11 bases. Per the germline V gene, CDR1 is SGHTA and CDR2 is FQGNSA. The CDR3 is made up of 15 amino acids. The CDR3 bases are TGTGCCAGCAGCTTCAACAGGGACACTAACTATGGCTACACCTTC. Its translation is CASSFNRDTNYGYTF.

The chain combines TRBV30 with TRBJ2-2; D unclear. Germline-derived CDR1 and CDR2 are GTSNPN and SVGIG (reference sequence). The CDR3 consists of 13 residues. V was pared by 0 bases and J by 4 bases, with 6 bases between. CDR3 sequence: CAWSVLLTGELFF. DNA for the CDR3: TGTGCCTGGAGTGTACTTCTCACCGGGGAGCTGTTTTTT.

The rearrangement uses TRBV18 and TRBJ2-3; 7 nucleotides line up with TRBD1. With V trimmed by 3 bases and J by 1 base, 10 bases remained unmatched. Germline V gene lookup returns CDR1 KGHSH and CDR2 LQKENI. The CDR3 is 17 residues long. CDR3 protein: CASSPLGQSMGTDTQYF. CDR3 coding DNA: TGTGCCAGCTCACCCCTGGGACAGAGCATGGGCACAGATACGCAGTATTTT.

The chain is built from TRBV30 and TRBJ2-2, with 13 bases lining up with TRBD2. CDR3 size: 16 residues. J lost 7 bases, V lost 0 bases, and 5 bases had no gene match. Germline V gives CDR1 GTSNPN, CDR2 SVGIG (reference sequence). The CDR3 here is CAWSVLGLAGRGELFF. The CDR3 region has the DNA TGTGCCTGGAGTGTATTGGGACTAGCGGGACGCGGGGAGCTGTTTTTT.

The rearrangement joins TRBV25-1 to TRBJ1-1, with 8 positions matching TRBD1. The germline CDR1 and CDR2 sequences are MGHDK and SYGVNS. The CDR3 loop spans 16 amino acids. V lost 0 bases and J lost 4; bases outside the gene matches: 7. The CDR3 is CASSEYSGTGLTEAFF. The CDR3 DNA follows: TGTGCCAGCAGTGAATATAGTGGGACAGGCCTCACTGAAGCTTTCTTT.

V is TRBV5-1 and J is TRBJ2-7, with D possibly matching TRBD1 (6 bases). The CDR3 is 16 residues long. Germline-derived CDR1 and CDR2 are SGHRS and YFSETQ. Trimming took off 0 bases at V and 2 bases at J, with 15 bases between the two ends. CDR3: CASSLAPSGQPYEQYF. As DNA, the CDR3 is TGCGCCAGCAGCTTGGCCCCTTCCGGACAGCCCTACGAGCAGTACTTC.

This rearrangement joins TRBV27 to TRBJ2-2; 9 positions match TRBD2. The J segment lost 2 bases and the V segment lost 5 bases, leaving 9 bases of the junction unmatched. Germline-derived CDR1 and CDR2 are MNHEY and SMNVEV (reference sequence). The CDR3 is made up of 17 amino acids. CDR3 loop: CASSPRLAGRNTGELFF. The CDR3 DNA reads TGTGCCAGCAGTCCCCGGCTAGCGGGACGAAACACCGGGGAGCTGTTTTTT.

The rearrangement joins TRBV7-9 to TRBJ1-4, with TRBD1 as a possible D gene (5 bases). This CDR3 region has 13 residues. Trimming took 9 bases from V and 0 from J, leaving 8 bases between them. Per the germline V gene, CDR1 is SEHNR and CDR2 is FQNEAQ (reference sequence). The CDR3 DNA follows: TGTGCCAGGACAGACTCAACTAATGAAAAACTGTTTTTT. This sequence encodes CARTDSTNEKLFF.

The chain recombines TRBV5-6 with TRBJ1-1; D gene uncertain. This CDR3 has 14 residues. V lost 4 bases to trimming and J lost 8 bases, with 18 bases between them. Looked up from germline, CDR1 is SGHDT and CDR2 is YYEEEE. CDR3 protein: CASSPPLLGEEAFF. The CDR3 DNA sequence: TGTGCCAGCAGCCCTCCGCTCCTCGGGGAAGAAGCTTTCTTT.

V gene TRBV25-1 combines with J gene TRBJ2-2, with TRBD1 matching 9 bases. Germline V gene lookup returns CDR1 MGHDK and CDR2 SYGVNS. V trimming: 6 bases; J trimming: 4 bases; junction bases outside the gene matches: 3. The CDR3 runs to 14 residues. The CDR3 nucleotides read TGTGCCAGCAGCGGGGACAGGGTCACCGGGGAGCTGTTTTTT. Translation gives CASSGDRVTGELFF. Combining the CDR3 with reference TRBV25-1 and TRBJ2-2 gives the whole variable domain EADIYQTPRYLVIGTGKKITLECSQTMGHDKMYWYQQDPGMELHLIHYSYGVNSTEKGDLSSESTVSRIRTEHFPLTLESARPSHTSQYLCASSGDRVTGELFFGEGSRLTVL.

The table lists this clone with a count of one. This chain joins TRBV29-1 and TRBJ2-4, with TRBD2 matching over 7 bases. The CDR3 spans 17 residues. Germline V gives CDR1 SQVTM, CDR2 ANQGSEA. The trim removed 3 bases at V and 3 bases at J, leaving 14 bases unmatched. CDR3 in DNA: TGCAGCGTTGAGGGTCCAGGCGGGGGATTTGGCAAAAACATTCAGTACTTC. Protein product: CSVEGPGGGFGKNIQYF.

Comment on this clone: Its ends do not fully match the called genes, so a read error is possible. The same CDR3 also results from other DNA sequences found in this sample. The chain links TRBV12-3 or TRBV12-4 to TRBJ2-1; D unresolved. The CDR3 sequence is 11 residues long. The CDR3 sequence: CATLMYNEQFF. For the CDR3, the DNA is TGTGCCACCCTTATGTACAATGAACAGTTCTTC.

The chain has TRBV19 and TRBJ1-1; tentatively, D is TRBD1 (5 bases). The V gene's germline CDR1 is LNHDA and CDR2 SQIVND (reference sequence). CDR3 length: 13 amino acids. The V gene lost 7 bases and the J gene lost 5 bases, with 14 bases spanning the gap. In nucleotides, the CDR3 is TGTGCCAGTATCAACAGCCAGGGAACTGAAGCTTTCTTT. Encoded protein: CASINSQGTEAFF.

The rearrangement uses TRBV29-1 and TRBJ1-5; D remains unclear. This CDR3 region has 14 residues. Trimming removed 3 bases from V and 0 bases from J, with 9 bases in between. CDR1 SQVTM and CDR2 ANQGSEA come from the germline V gene. The CDR3 bases are TGCAGCGTTGAGGTGGGGAGTAGCAATCAGCCCCAGCATTTT. It translates to CSVEVGSSNQPQHF.

The chain carries TRBV5-1 and TRBJ1-1; 7 bases line up with TRBD1. V dropped 1 base and J dropped 3; count of bases not matched to a gene: 6. CDR3 length: 15 residues. In germline, CDR1 is SGHRS, CDR2 YFSETQ. Here the CDR3 reads CASSLLGTGDTEAFF. CDR3 bases: TGCGCCAGCAGCTTGCTGGGCACAGGGGACACTGAAGCTTTCTTT.

The V and J genes are TRBV7-9 and TRBJ2-1; TRBD2 matches 7 bases. CDR1 is SEHNR and CDR2 is FQNEAQ in the germline V gene (reference sequence). The CDR3 has 15 residues. V dropped 1 base and J dropped 7; count of bases not matched to a gene: 7. CDR3 sequence reads: CASSLEAGAFNEQFF. Written as DNA, the CDR3 is TGTGCCAGCAGCTTAGAGGCGGGAGCCTTTAATGAGCAGTTCTTC.

V gene TRBV2 combines with J gene TRBJ1-1, with a possible D match to TRBD1 (5 bases). The CDR3 sequence is 14 residues long. V was cut by 7 bases and J by 1 base, with 13 bases left in between. Germline assignment: CDR1 SNHLY and CDR2 FYNNEI. CDR3 in DNA: TGTGCCAGCACCATCCAGGGAAGGAACACTGAAGCTTTCTTT. It encodes CASTIQGRNTEAFF.

CDR3 region: CASSSGPGQDRHSNQPQHF. The CDR3 DNA reads as TGTGCCAGCAGCTCCGGACCAGGACAGGACCGACATAGCAATCAGCCCCAGCATTTT. The chain joins TRBV5-5 to TRBJ1-5, with TRBD1 matching over 7 bases. The CDR3 consists of 19 residues. Germline V gene lookup returns CDR1 SGHKS and CDR2 YYEKEE (reference sequence). After removal of 3 bases from V and 0 bases from J, the junction contained 15 bases not matched to a gene.

The genes are TRBV5-4 and TRBJ2-5, with TRBD2 matching over 11 bases. Germline CDR1 and CDR2: SGHNT and YYREEE (reference sequence). V dropped 2 bases and J dropped 2; count of bases not matched to a gene: 2. This CDR3 spans 15 amino acids. As DNA, the CDR3 is TGTGCCAGCAGCTTCAGACTAGCGGGGCAAGAGACCCAGTACTTC. Translation: CASSFRLAGQETQYF.

V gene TRBV13 combines with J gene TRBJ1-6, with 9 bases identical to TRBD1. Looked up from germline, CDR1 is PRHDT and CDR2 is FYEKMQ (reference sequence). This CDR3 has 15 residues. V gave up 2 bases and J gave up 6 bases; unmatched junction bases: 2. CDR3 in amino acids: CASSLQDRGNSPLHF. The CDR3 region has the DNA TGTGCCAGCAGCTTACAGGACAGGGGTAATTCACCCCTCCACTTT.

The J gene is TRBJ2-7, the V gene TRBV5-4, with 10 bases that match TRBD1. Trimming removed 4 bases from V and 2 bases from J; junction bases left unmatched: 6. CDR1 and CDR2 (germline): SGHNT, YYREEE (reference sequence). The CDR3 length is 15 residues. The CDR3 loop is CASSPGTGATYEQYF. The CDR3 DNA reads as TGTGCCAGCAGCCCCGGGACAGGGGCCACCTACGAGCAGTACTTC.

As for this clone: One end of the junction does not line up with germline, which may come from a read error. The genes are TRBV5-6 and TRBJ1-2; tentatively, D is TRBD1 (5 bases). Germline V gives CDR1 SGHDT, CDR2 YYEEEE. CDR3 length: 14 residues. The CDR3 DNA reads as TGTGCCAGCAGCTTGGGCGGACAACGACTTGGCCACACCTTC. Protein sequence: CASSLGGQRLGHTF.